This T cell receptor beta chain derives from a study of cytomegalovirus exposure and HLA in healthy donors listed by TCRdb under 2017. About the full investigation: According to a later analysis, the approximately 130 validation repertoires were produced on the same platform as the 700 or so repertoires of the first cohort. Besides the first cohort of roughly 660 subjects, a separate validation cohort made up of 120 different subjects was used. The study aimed to test whether signatures of past pathogen exposure could be identified by cataloging public T cell receptors. To predict cytomegalovirus infection status, the study combined high-throughput TCR immunosequencing, statistical association of individual TCRs with disease status, and machine learning.

Concerning this clone itself: Its antigen is not yet known. No per-base quality is available; no much larger clone lies one base away.

Beyond this particular receptor, the publication reports: Of the cluster scores, approximately 95% were above 0 in a later analysis, which found that TCRs clustered in the first cohort also tended to co-occur in the 95 to 150 validation repertoires. In vitro tests confirmed that a few of the cytomegalovirus-associated TCR beta chains recognize cytomegalovirus antigens. The authors suggested that the approach could potentially be extended to other disease states and immunological phenotypes. In both the original and validation cohorts, the classifier was reported to diagnose cytomegalovirus status with high specificity and sensitivity. In the study, some 160 TCR beta chains were listed as associated with cytomegalovirus. Across donors, most TCR sequences were observed very rarely, whereas some public TCRs were present in many individuals. The validation cohort had no HLA typing available for a later analysis, so co-occurrence within that cohort was assessed over all 120 or so repertoires.

Library construction relied on the immunoSEQ multiplex PCR assay. The original methods were these. To diagnose cytomegalovirus status from the catalog of TCR beta chain sequences, a statistical classification framework was built. Not all clones reach the TCRdb copy of this immuneACCESS table, which keeps in-frame sequences only. Checked studies attribute under half of the gap to unresolved V genes and leave the rest unexplained. The DNA was the basis for D and trimming; V, J and clone size are from that table. The sample includes approximately 240,000 clones, with 85% to 95% observed a single time. The ten largest clones take up more than 0.85% of the sample. The donors belonged to the validation cohort of 90 to 150 subjects, which was separate from the roughly 700-subject first cohort. Sequences SQVTM (CDR1) and ANQGSEA (CDR2) are obtained from the germline V gene. The cysteine opens and the phenylalanine closes a CDR3 of 16 amino acids. Of the read, only the CDR3 DNA is kept; its 48 bases are in frame from base 1. V is shortened by 0 bases, J by 3 bases, and the region joining them spans 15 bases.

Sequenced material: PBMCs. The chain uses TRBV29-1 and TRBJ2-1; the D gene is perhaps TRBD1, from 6 matching bases. This clonotype originated in a woman between 18 and 29 years old in good health and CMV-seronegative. The CDR3 in this case is CSVEEAQGIIYNEQFF. Read as DNA, the sequence is TGCAGCGTTGAAGAGGCACAGGGTATTATCTACAATGAGCAGTTCTTC.